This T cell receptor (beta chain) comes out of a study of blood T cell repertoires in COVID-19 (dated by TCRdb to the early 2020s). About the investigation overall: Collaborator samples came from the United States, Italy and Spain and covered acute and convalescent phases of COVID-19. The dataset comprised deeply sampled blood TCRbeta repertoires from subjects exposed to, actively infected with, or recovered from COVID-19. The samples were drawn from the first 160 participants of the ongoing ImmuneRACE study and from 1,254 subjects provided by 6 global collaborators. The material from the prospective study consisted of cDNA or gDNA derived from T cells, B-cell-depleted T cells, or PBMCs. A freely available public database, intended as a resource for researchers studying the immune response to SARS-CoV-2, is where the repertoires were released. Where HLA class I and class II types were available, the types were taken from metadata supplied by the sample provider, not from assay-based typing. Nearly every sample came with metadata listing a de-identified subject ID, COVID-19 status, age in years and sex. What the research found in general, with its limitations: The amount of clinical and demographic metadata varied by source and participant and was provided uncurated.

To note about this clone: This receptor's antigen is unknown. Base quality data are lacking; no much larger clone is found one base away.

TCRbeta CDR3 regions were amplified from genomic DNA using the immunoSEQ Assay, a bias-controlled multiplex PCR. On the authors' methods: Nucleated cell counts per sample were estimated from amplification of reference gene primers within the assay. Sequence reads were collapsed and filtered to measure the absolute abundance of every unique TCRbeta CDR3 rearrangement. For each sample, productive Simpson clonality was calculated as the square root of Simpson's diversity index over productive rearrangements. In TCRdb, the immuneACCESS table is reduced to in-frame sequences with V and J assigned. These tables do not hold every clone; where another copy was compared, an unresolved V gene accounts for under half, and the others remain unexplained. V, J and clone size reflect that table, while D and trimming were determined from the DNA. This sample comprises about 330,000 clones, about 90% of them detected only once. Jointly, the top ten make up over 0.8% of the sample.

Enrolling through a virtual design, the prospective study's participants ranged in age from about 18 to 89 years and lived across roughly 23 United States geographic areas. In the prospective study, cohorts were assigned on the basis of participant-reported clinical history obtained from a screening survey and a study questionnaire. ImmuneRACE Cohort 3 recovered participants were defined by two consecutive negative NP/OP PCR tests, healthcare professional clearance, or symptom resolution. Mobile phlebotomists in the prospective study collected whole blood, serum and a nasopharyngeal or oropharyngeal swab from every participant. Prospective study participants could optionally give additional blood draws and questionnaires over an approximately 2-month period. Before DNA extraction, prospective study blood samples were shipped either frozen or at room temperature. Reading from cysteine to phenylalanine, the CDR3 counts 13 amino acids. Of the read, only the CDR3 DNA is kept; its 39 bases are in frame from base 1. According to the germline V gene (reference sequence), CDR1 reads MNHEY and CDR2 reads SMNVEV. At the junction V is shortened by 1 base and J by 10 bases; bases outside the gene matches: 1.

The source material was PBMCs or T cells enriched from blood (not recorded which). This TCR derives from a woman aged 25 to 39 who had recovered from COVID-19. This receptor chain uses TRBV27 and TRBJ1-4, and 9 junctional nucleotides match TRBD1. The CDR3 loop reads CASSLWDRAKLFF. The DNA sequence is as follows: TGTGCCAGCAGTTTATGGGACAGGGCAAAACTGTTTTTT.